This T cell receptor beta chain was profiled in a study of technical replicates of blood from a few donors. Looked up from germline, CDR1 is SGHNT and CDR2 is YYREEE (reference sequence). This CDR3 has 15 amino acids. V gave up 2 bases and J gave up 0 bases, with 9 bases separating them. Profiling relied on immunoSEQ multiplex PCR, and the TCRdb table lists in-frame clones only, not all of them. The sample consists of 12,000 to 15,000 clones, approximately 88% of them appearing once. The rearrangement joins TRBV5-4 to TRBJ1-3; no firm D call. The TCR originated in a human donor in good health. Input material: PBMCs. CDR3 sequence (DNA): TGTGCCAGCAGCTTTGGGCAAGGCTCTGGAAACACCATATATTTT. Protein: CASSFGQGSGNTIYF.